What follows are 5 T cell receptor beta chains derived from one specimen sequenced in a study of identical twins. TCRdb re-called the 5' RACE reads with MiXCR, one entry per CDR3 protein. The table records some 590,000 distinct CDR3 sequences, 9.5% to 10% of them present only once. These data are also associated with another study on yellow fever vaccine responses in identical twins.

Sequences were obtained from PBMCs. These receptors were obtained from a woman under 30 in good health.

This clonotype has only a few counts. The chain has TRBV29-1 and TRBJ2-7; the D gene could be TRBD1 or TRBD2 (5 bases each). In germline, CDR1 is SQVTM, CDR2 ANQGSEA. V was trimmed by 4 bases and J by 5 bases, leaving 12 bases between them. The CDR3 has 12 residues. CDR3 DNA: TGCAGCGTTGTTGGGGGTGCCGACGAGCAGTACTTC. Its protein is CSVVGGADEQYF.

This clonotype was seen many times. The chain carries TRBV10-2 and TRBJ2-3; 8 nucleotides align to TRBD1. V lost 6 bases to trimming and J lost 0 bases; unmatched junction nucleotides: 8. There are 16 residues in the CDR3. CDR1 is WSHSY, CDR2 SAAADI, per germline. The CDR3, as DNA: TGCGCCAGCAGGGACCGACAGGGGTATAGCACAGATACGCAGTATTTT. Its protein is CASRDRQGYSTDTQYF.

This clonotype was recorded many times. The chain employs TRBV7-9 and TRBJ2-3; no clear D gene. Deletions cut 1 base from V and 0 bases from J, with 11 bases between. The V gene's germline CDR1 is SEHNR and CDR2 FQNEAQ (reference sequence). The CDR3 sequence is 16 residues long. The CDR3: CASSLVVGSSTDTQYF. The CDR3 DNA reads TGTGCCAGCAGCTTAGTGGTAGGGTCAAGCACAGATACGCAGTATTTT.

This clonotype was recorded many times. The rearrangement links TRBV19 to TRBJ1-4; D is ambiguous. CDR1 LNHDA and CDR2 SQIVND come from the germline V gene (reference sequence). The V end was cut by 10 bases, the J end by 7 bases, with 10 bases between. The CDR3 extends over 11 amino acids. CDR3 DNA sequence: TGTGCCACGAGGGAGGGTGAAAAACTGTTTTTT. This encodes CATREGEKLFF.

The V call is TRBV18, the J call TRBJ2-1; tentatively, D is TRBD1 (6 bases). V dropped 3 bases and J dropped 3 bases, with 15 bases sitting between them. Per germline, CDR1 KGHSH and CDR2 LQKENI. The CDR3 length is 16 residues. CDR3 amino acids: CASSPSWQGFYNEQFF. CDR3 coding DNA: TGTGCCAGCTCACCTTCCTGGCAGGGGTTCTACAATGAGCAGTTCTTC.